The clone carrying this T cell receptor (beta chain) showed up just a few times. Its target is not known. Each CDR3 protein is one row after TCRdb ran MiXCR on the 5' RACE reads. The table shows 330,000 or so distinct CDR3 sequences, with 8% occurring only once. The trim removed 6 bases at V and 9 bases at J, leaving 7 bases unmatched. The CDR3 runs to 14 residues. Germline values: CDR1 MNHNS, CDR2 SASEGT. This sample is drawn from a study of CD8 T cells in ankylosing spondylitis. Findings of the study overall: A TCR beta motif made of several highly homologous variants seemed typical of ankylosing spondylitis blood.

The chain is built from TRBV6-1 and TRBJ2-1; 11 bases are shared with TRBD1. The origin of this receptor is a male donor with ankylosing spondylitis. The sequencing sample was made of blood, either unsorted or a sorted T cell fraction (not recorded which). The CDR3 reads CASSQDRGRSEQFF. The CDR3, as DNA: TGTGCCAGCAGCCAGGACAGGGGGCGCAGTGAGCAGTTCTTC.